This T cell receptor beta chain derives from a study of CD8+CD57+ T cells in acquired aplastic anemia. At the level of the study: Healthy donors averaged around 11 million reads for CD4+ cells.

The V and J ends lost 0 bases and 8 bases respectively, with 19 bases between them. Germline-derived CDR1 and CDR2 are DFQATT and SNEGSKA (reference sequence). The CDR3 covers 16 residues. Profiling of TCR beta VDJ combinations and CDR3 sequences used genomic DNA as template. TCRdb passed the reads through MiXCR, listing each CDR3 protein once. The sample gives fewer than 250,000 distinct CDR3 sequences, around 59% of which show up once; roughly 15% is in the top ten. The sequencing input was sorted CD4+, CD8+, or CD8+CD57+ T cells (not recorded which) from PBMCs. The sequence derives from a human donor in good health, serving as a control. The rearrangement joins TRBV20-1 to TRBJ2-2; perhaps D is TRBD1 or TRBD2 (5 bases each). The CDR3 nucleotides read TGCAGTGCTAGAGATCCTGGGACGGCTGGGACGGGGGAGCTGTTTTTT. It translates to CSARDPGTAGTGELFF.